This T cell receptor beta chain derives from a study of blood T cell repertoires in COVID-19. Study information: The samples span acute and convalescent COVID-19 from the United States, Italy and Spain. PBMCs, B-cell-depleted T cells, or T cells provided the cDNA or gDNA that made up the material.

Authors' analysis steps: Researchers report that nucleated cell counts were estimated from reference gene primer amplification. Sequenced by immunoSEQ multiplex PCR; TCRdb stores in-frame clones only, minus some. For V, J and clone size, that table is used; D and trimming come from the DNA. The table shows about 160,000 clones, with roughly 90% occurring only once. CDR1 and CDR2 (germline): MNHNS, SASEGT. With 4 bases clipped from V and 2 bases from J, the junction kept 10 bases outside the gene matches. This CDR3 is 16 amino acids long. The clonotype originates from an older woman who had recovered from COVID-19. The sample was peripheral blood. This rearrangement joins TRBV6-1 to TRBJ1-2, with TRBD1 matching over 7 bases. The CDR3 DNA follows: TGTGCCAGCAGTGTTCTTAGGACAGGTGGGAACTATGGCTACACCTTC. Encoded protein: CASSVLRTGGNYGYTF.